This T cell receptor (beta chain) was profiled in a study of cytomegalovirus exposure and HLA in healthy donors. Whole-study context: As released early, the data held about 85 million unique TCRs from HLA-typed donors. Overall study results and limits: Researchers reported in a later analysis that a missense DCLRE1C variant was tied to TCR beta V- and J-gene trimming. Being productive about 87% or about 30% of the time was typical of most TCR beta V segments in an earlier analysis.

Looked up from germline, CDR1 is SGHRS and CDR2 is YFSETQ. CDR3 length equals 14 residues. With V trimmed by 3 bases and J by 4 bases, 5 bases remained unmatched. Use of 60 Vbeta and 13 Jbeta primers characterized the PCR. Original handling: An analysis that came later counted some 81 million unique TCR beta chains, around 10 million shared. Clones were read by immunoSEQ multiplex PCR, and TCRdb kept only the in-frame ones, dropping some. D and trimming come from the DNA, and the V and J calls and clone size come from that table. The table shows approximately 170,000 clones, with around 68% occurring only once. In regard to this clone: The antigen is undetermined.

Sequenced input: PBMCs. The receptor's source is a man aged 45 to 65 in good health and CMV-seronegative. The chain combines TRBV5-1 with TRBJ2-5; TRBD1 matches at 8 bases. The CDR3 DNA reads as TGCGCCAGCAGCTCCGGGACAGGTCGAGAGACCCAGTACTTC. This translates into CASSSGTGRETQYF.